These 23 T cell receptor beta chains were all obtained from the same sample, sequenced in a study of T-cell reconstitution after alpha-beta-depleted transplantation in children (TCRdb year 2016). The receptor library was made with PCR. TCRdb lists the instrument as Illumina HiSeq 2500. TCR library preparation used molecular barcoding, with unique molecular identifiers applied to normalize quantification of the TCRbeta repertoire. TCRdb's own reprocessing of the public reads used fastp at Q25 and MiXCR and kept productive beta chains. Rows are unified per CDR3 protein, each entry keeping the most common DNA and genes. The sample table records about 440,000 distinct CDR3 sequences; 43% of these occur just once. Of the sample, roughly a quarter falls within the top ten clones. This specimen's treatment or condition label, interpreted: allogeneic hematopoietic cell transplantation with graft depleted of TCRalphabeta T cells and CD19 B cells.

Sequencing was performed on PBMCs, taken before TCRalphabeta/CD19-depleted stem cell transplant. The receptors come from a girl aged 2-10 years with aplastic anemia, due to receive a stem cell transplant.

With regard to this clonotype: The junction shows a germline mismatch at one end, possibly a read error. The CDR3 DNA is TGTGCCCGCAGTTCGAGCGGGAGGGCCCTCATGGGCGCAGATACGCAGTATTTT. This sequence encodes CARSSSGRALMGADTQYF. V is TRBV2 and J is TRBJ2-3, with 10 positions matching TRBD2. There are 18 residues in the CDR3. Germline V CDR1 and CDR2: SNHLY, FYNNEI.

The chain employs TRBV10-3 and TRBJ2-1; no reliable D call. Germline assignment: CDR1 ENHRY and CDR2 SYGVKD. CDR3 length: 12 residues. The V end was cut by 10 bases, the J end by 9 bases, with 16 bases between. The DNA of the CDR3 is TGTGCCACCGGGTCCCCCCTGCCTGAGCAGTTCTTC. Protein sequence: CATGSPLPEQFF.

The J gene is TRBJ2-1, the V gene TRBV7-3, with TRBD2 identical over 15 bases. Unmatched junction bases numbered 8, after V lost 4 bases and J lost 7 bases. Per germline, CDR1 SGHTA and CDR2 FQGTGA. CDR3 length equals 17 residues. CDR3 residues: CASSSGLAGGTLNEQFF. CDR3 sequence (DNA): TGTGCCAGCAGCTCCGGACTAGCGGGGGGGACCTTAAATGAGCAGTTCTTC.

The rearrangement links TRBV9 to TRBJ2-6, with 7 bases aligning to TRBD2. The CDR3 runs to 17 residues. V trimming: 4 bases; J trimming: 6 bases; junction bases outside the gene matches: 13. CDR1 and CDR2 (germline): SGDLS, YYNGEE. The chain's CDR3 is CASSHRGEFGTANVLTF. The CDR3 bases are TGTGCCAGCAGCCACCGGGGGGAGTTTGGAACGGCCAACGTCCTGACTTTC.

This sequence joins TRBV20-1 and TRBJ2-3, with 15 bases aligning to TRBD2. This CDR3 spans 17 amino acids. Germline CDR1 reads DFQATT; CDR2 reads SNEGSKA (reference sequence). V lost 5 bases and J lost 5; bases outside the gene matches: 11. The CDR3 loop is CSAPGLAGGPMLDTQYF. The CDR3 DNA is TGCAGTGCTCCTGGACTAGCGGGGGGGCCCATGTTAGATACGCAGTATTTT.

This clonotype has a handful of counts. V is TRBV6-1 and J is TRBJ2-7; D tentatively reads TRBD1 or TRBD2 (7 bases each). Germline CDR1 is MNHNS and CDR2 is SASEGT. The length of the CDR3 is 15 residues. V lost 3 bases, J lost 4 bases, and 16 bases lay in between. The CDR3 bases are TGTGCCAGCAGTGACCGGGGAGGGGGCACGTACGAGCAGTACTTC. It yields the protein CASSDRGGGTYEQYF.

Of note for this clonotype: A much more abundant neighbour one base away suggests this may be a read error. The V and J genes are TRBV20-1 and TRBJ2-3; perhaps TRBD1 as D (5 bases). Looked up from germline, CDR1 is DFQATT and CDR2 is SNEGSKA (reference sequence). Trimming pared 3 bases from V and 1 base from J, leaving 8 bases between. CDR3 length equals 13 residues. DNA for the CDR3: TGCAGTGCTAGGGAACAGGGCACAGATACGCAGTATTTT. Translating it yields CSAREQGTDTQYF.

This clonotype turned up a few times. The chain has TRBV6-1 and TRBJ2-1; D assignment may be TRBD1 or TRBD2 (5 bases each). Germline V gene data show CDR1 as MNHNS and CDR2 as SASEGT. The CDR3 contains 16 residues. The V gene lost 6 bases and the J gene lost 7 bases, with 22 bases spanning the gap. CDR3: CASRKTGTVSGNEQFF. CDR3 nucleotide sequence: TGTGCCAGCAGAAAAACCGGGACGGTCTCGGGGAATGAGCAGTTCTTC.

This clonotype has at least ten counts. The rearrangement links TRBV7-6 to TRBJ2-2; D might be TRBD2 (5 bases). The CDR3 covers 16 residues. The germline V gene encodes CDR1 SGHVS and CDR2 FNYEAQ. V was clipped by 1 base and J by 0 bases, with 9 bases between them. The CDR3: CASSLGVSANTGELFF. The CDR3 DNA is TGTGCCAGCAGCTTAGGTGTTAGCGCGAACACCGGGGAGCTGTTTTTT.

The CDR3 loop reads CASSQEAAPNQPQHF. The CDR3 nucleotides are TGCGCCAGCAGCCAAGAGGCGGCTCCGAATCAGCCCCAGCATTTT. V and J are TRBV4-1 and TRBJ1-5; the D is unclear. The CDR3 has 15 residues. Deletions cut 0 bases from V and 4 bases from J, with 10 bases between. Germline V gene lookup returns CDR1 MGHRA and CDR2 YSYEKL.

The chain joins TRBV5-5 to TRBJ2-3; 11 bases line up with TRBD2. The CDR3 consists of 15 residues. From germline, CDR1 is SGHKS and CDR2 YYEKEE (reference sequence). The V segment lost 5 bases and the J segment 3 bases; nucleotides outside the gene matches: 5. The CDR3 sequence: CASRTPSGGTDTQYF. CDR3 in DNA: TGTGCCAGCAGAACCCCTAGCGGGGGGACAGATACGCAGTATTTT.

The chain joins TRBV5-1 to TRBJ1-1; the match to TRBD1 covers 10 bases. J gave up 5 bases and V 3 bases, and 4 bases lay outside the gene matches. The CDR3 spans 14 residues. Germline CDR1 reads SGHRS; CDR2 reads YFSETQ. The CDR3 loop is CASSWTGGDTEAFF. The CDR3, as DNA: TGCGCCAGCAGCTGGACAGGGGGGGATACTGAAGCTTTCTTT.

The chain is built from TRBV20-1 and TRBJ2-2; possibly TRBD1 or TRBD2 for D (5 bases each). Germline V CDR1 and CDR2: DFQATT, SNEGSKA (reference sequence). The length of the CDR3 is 14 residues. Between the trimmed V and J ends, which lost 6 bases and 0 bases, there was a span of 11 bases. The CDR3 bases are TGCAGTGCCAACGGGGCCCCGAACACCGGGGAGCTGTTTTTT. Translation gives CSANGAPNTGELFF.

This clonotype was seen ten or more times. The rearrangement links TRBV9 to TRBJ2-3; 8 bases align to TRBD2. CDR1 and CDR2 from the germline V gene are SGDLS and YYNGEE. V lost 2 bases to trimming and J lost 5 bases; unmatched junction nucleotides: 4. CDR3 length: 14 amino acids. The CDR3 is CASSVGLAGDTQYF. Written as DNA, the CDR3 is TGTGCCAGCAGCGTTGGGCTAGCGGGAGATACGCAGTATTTT. The variable domain in full, completed from reference TRBV9 and TRBJ2-3, reads DSGVTQTPKHLITATGQRVTLRCSPRSGDLSVYWYQQSLDQGLQFLIQYYNGEERAKGNILERFSAQQFPDLHSELNLSSLELGDSALYFCASSVGLAGDTQYFGPGTRLTVL.

V usage is TRBV20-1 and J usage is TRBJ2-2; tentatively, D is TRBD2 (6 bases). V lost 6 bases to trimming and J lost 4 bases, with 18 bases between them. CDR1 and CDR2 from the germline V gene are DFQATT and SNEGSKA (reference sequence). CDR3 size: 15 residues. CDR3 nucleotides: TGCAGTGCCAGGCTGGGGGGAGACGGCACCGGGGAGCTGTTTTTT. Translation gives CSARLGGDGTGELFF.

This rearrangement joins TRBV11-1 to TRBJ2-2, with TRBD2 matching 8 bases. Germline CDR1 is SGHAT and CDR2 is FQDESV (reference sequence). The CDR3 extends over 18 amino acids. V was clipped by 5 bases and J by 4 bases; unmatched bases: 15. The CDR3 DNA follows: TGTGCCAGCAGCCGTTTTCTTCGCGGGGGGCCGGGCACCGGGGAGCTGTTTTTT. As protein: CASSRFLRGGPGTGELFF.

The sample holds a few counts of this clonotype. The chain has TRBV6-1 and TRBJ2-7; D not resolved. The CDR3 is 12 residues long. Per the germline V gene, CDR1 is MNHNS and CDR2 is SASEGT. V was pared by 5 bases and J by 2 bases, with 7 bases between. For the CDR3, the DNA is TGTGCCAGCAGTTTACCCGCCTACGAGCAGTACTTC. This gives the protein CASSLPAYEQYF.

CDR3 DNA sequence: TGCAGTGCTCAGAGGAGGGGATTTAGCACAGATACGCAGTATTTT. Amino acids: CSAQRRGFSTDTQYF. This chain uses TRBV20-1 with TRBJ2-3; D is perhaps TRBD2 (6 bases). CDR1 and CDR2 from the germline V gene are DFQATT and SNEGSKA (reference sequence). CDR3 length: 15 amino acids. V was shortened by 5 bases and J by 0 bases, with 15 bases between the two germline ends.

The V call is TRBV3-1, the J call TRBJ2-1; 7 nucleotides align to TRBD2. The CDR3 sequence is 16 residues long. With 4 bases clipped from V and 8 bases from J, the junction kept 14 bases outside the gene matches. CDR1 LGHDT and CDR2 YNNKEL come from the germline V gene (reference sequence). The CDR3 nucleotides read TGTGCCAGCAGCCGAGAGGCGCTAGCGGTGATCGATGAGCAGTTCTTC. Translation: CASSREALAVIDEQFF.

This chain connects TRBV5-1 to TRBJ2-2; 12 nucleotides align to TRBD2. Trimming removed 2 bases from V and 0 bases from J; junction bases left unmatched: 5. Per the germline V gene, CDR1 is SGHRS and CDR2 is YFSETQ. This CDR3 spans 18 amino acids. The CDR3 sequence: CASSFLAGGQTNTGELFF. The CDR3 coding sequence is TGCGCCAGCAGCTTCCTAGCGGGGGGGCAAACGAACACCGGGGAGCTGTTTTTT.

The gene calls are TRBV20-1 and TRBJ2-5; 13 nucleotides agree with TRBD2. Germline CDR1 reads DFQATT; CDR2 reads SNEGSKA (reference sequence). This CDR3 spans 16 amino acids. Unmatched junction bases numbered 11, after V lost 6 bases and J lost 4 bases. The CDR3 region is CSANTRTSGRLETQYF. CDR3 DNA: TGCAGTGCAAATACGAGGACTAGCGGGAGACTAGAGACCCAGTACTTC.

The chain carries TRBV29-1 and TRBJ2-2; D perhaps matches TRBD2 (6 bases). Trimming took off 5 bases at V and 1 base at J, with 11 bases between the two ends. CDR3 length equals 14 residues. Germline-derived CDR1 and CDR2 are SQVTM and ANQGSEA. In nucleotides, the CDR3 is TGCAGCGTTTCGGTAGCGGTGAACACCGGGGAGCTGTTTTTT. Translated, it gives CSVSVAVNTGELFF.

The gene calls are TRBV7-6 and TRBJ2-1, with D perhaps being TRBD1 or TRBD2 (7 bases each). The germline V gene encodes CDR1 SGHVS and CDR2 FNYEAQ. The CDR3 length is 16 residues. Trimming removed 5 bases from V and 0 bases from J, with 14 bases in between. The CDR3 DNA follows: TGTGCCAGCAGCAAAGCGGGACAGAGCTCCTACAATGAGCAGTTCTTC. Protein product: CASSKAGQSSYNEQFF.